Below, 19 T cell receptor beta chains from the same sample are listed, as sequenced in a study of STAT3 mutations in large granular lymphocyte leukemia. Study conclusions and caveats: In T-cell large granular lymphocyte leukemia, about half of patients showed multiple immunodominant subclonotypes.

Clones were sequenced by immunoSEQ multiplex PCR, and TCRdb holds only the in-frame ones, with some missing. The repertoire includes 15,000 or so clones, about 85% of them detected once, and about 51% sits in the top ten. No antigen is known for these receptors. Sequencing input: peripheral blood mononuclear cells. The receptors originated from a man between 60 and 75 years old with T-cell large granular lymphocyte leukemia. Some clones in this sample may be carry-over from other donors' samples.

The V call is TRBV29-1, the J call TRBJ1-2; D possibly corresponds to TRBD1 (5 bases). In germline, CDR1 is SQVTM, CDR2 ANQGSEA. Between the trimmed V and J ends, which lost 1 base and 7 bases, there was a span of 10 bases. The CDR3 runs to 12 residues. CDR3 coding DNA: TGCAGCGTTGAAGTGACAGTTGGTGGCTACACCTTC. Encoded protein: CSVEVTVGGYTF.

The chain couples TRBV27 to TRBJ2-7; TRBD2 matches 9 bases. CDR3 length: 13 amino acids. Unmatched junction bases numbered 9, after V lost 11 bases and J lost 4 bases. CDR1 and CDR2 (germline): MNHEY, SMNVEV (reference sequence). CDR3 loop: CARGASGIYEQYF. CDR3 DNA sequence: TGTGCCCGAGGGGCTAGCGGGATATACGAGCAGTACTTC.

V and J are TRBV9 and TRBJ1-4, with 8 bases aligning to TRBD1. This CDR3 has 13 amino acids. Trimming at V came to 7 bases and at J to 4 bases, leaving 3 bases not matched to a gene. Germline V CDR1 and CDR2: SGDLS, YYNGEE. In DNA form, the CDR3 reads TGTGCCAGCGCGGGACAGGATAATGAAAAACTGTTTTTT. Its protein is CASAGQDNEKLFF.

The chain recombines TRBV7-9 with TRBJ2-7; 12 bases match TRBD2. The germline CDR1 and CDR2 sequences are SEHNR and FQNEAQ (reference sequence). Germline trimming cut 5 bases from V and 2 bases from J; bases unmatched to any gene: 4. The CDR3 extends over 15 amino acids. The CDR3 loop reads CASSQGTSGPYEQYF. DNA for the CDR3: TGTGCCAGCAGCCAAGGGACTAGCGGGCCCTACGAGCAGTACTTC.

CDR3 residues: CASSLAGAGHTDTQYF. The DNA of the CDR3 is TGCGCCAGCAGCTTGGCCGGCGCGGGCCACACAGATACGCAGTATTTT. V is TRBV5-1 and J is TRBJ2-3; possibly TRBD2 for D (5 bases). The germline V gene has CDR1 SGHRS and CDR2 YFSETQ. The CDR3 consists of 16 residues. Trimming left V 0 bases short and J 2 bases short, with 13 bases between.

V gene TRBV10-1 combines with J gene TRBJ2-7; the match to TRBD2 covers 12 bases. This CDR3 has 14 residues. Germline CDR1 and CDR2: WNHNN and SYGVQD (reference sequence). Trimming removed 8 bases from V and 5 bases from J; junction bases left unmatched: 7. DNA for the CDR3: TGCGCCAGCCGAGGACTAGCGGGACACAACGAGCAGTACTTC. This codes for CASRGLAGHNEQYF.

V and J are TRBV7-9 and TRBJ2-3, with 10 bases that match TRBD1. The germline V gene encodes CDR1 SEHNR and CDR2 FQNEAQ (reference sequence). Losses at the gene ends were 1 base for V and 3 bases for J; bases not matched to a gene: 7. CDR3 length: 17 amino acids. CDR3 in amino acids: CASSLGGTGESTDTQYF. CDR3 sequence (DNA): TGTGCCAGCAGCTTAGGAGGGACAGGGGAATCAACAGATACGCAGTATTTT.

This clone came up a few times. The chain recombines TRBV7-9 with TRBJ1-5, with D possibly TRBD1 on 6 matching bases. Germline V gene sequence: CDR1 SEHNR, CDR2 FQNEAQ (reference sequence). This CDR3 has 14 amino acids. The V and J ends lost 3 bases and 4 bases respectively, with 10 bases between them. CDR3 sequence reads: CASSFPGANQPQHF. DNA for the CDR3: TGTGCCAGCAGCTTTCCAGGGGCAAATCAGCCCCAGCATTTT.

The chain carries TRBV5-4 and TRBJ1-1; 11 bases fit TRBD1. The CDR3 has 15 amino acids. The germline V gene encodes CDR1 SGHNT and CDR2 YYREEE (reference sequence). V was pared by 0 bases and J by 4 bases, with 2 bases of the junction left unmatched. The DNA of the CDR3 is TGTGCCAGCAGCTTGGGGACAGGGGGCTCCACTGAAGCTTTCTTT. Translating it yields CASSLGTGGSTEAFF. Based on the CDR3 plus reference TRBV5-4 and TRBJ1-1, the full variable domain is ETGVTQSPTHLIKTRGQQVTLRCSSQSGHNTVSWYQQALGQGPQFIFQYYREEENGRGNFPPRFSGLQFPNYSSELNVNALELDDSALYLCASSLGTGGSTEAFFGQGTRLTVV.

This clone was detected a few times. V gene TRBV5-5 combines with J gene TRBJ2-1, with D hard to call. The CDR3 consists of 14 residues. Trimming left V 0 bases short and J 7 bases short, with 11 bases between. Looked up from germline, CDR1 is SGHKS and CDR2 is YYEKEE (reference sequence). The CDR3 DNA reads as TGTGCCAGCAGCTTGGTAAGCGTGGCGAATGAGCAGTTCTTC. The encoded protein is CASSLVSVANEQFF.

This clone showed up just a few times. The V call is TRBV29-1, the J call TRBJ1-2; D remains ambiguous. The length of the CDR3 is 12 residues. Trimming shortened V by 4 bases and J by 5 bases, and 11 bases separated the two germline ends. Germline values: CDR1 SQVTM, CDR2 ANQGSEA. In DNA form, the CDR3 reads TGCAGCGTTGTATCCAGCATATATGGCTACACCTTC. Residues: CSVVSSIYGYTF. Based on the CDR3 plus reference TRBV29-1 and TRBJ1-2, the full variable domain is SAVISQKPSRDICQRGTSLTIQCQVDSQVTMMFWYRQQPGQSLTLIATANQGSEATYESGFVIDKFPISRPNLTFSTLTVSNMSPEDSSIYLCSVVSSIYGYTFGSGTRLTVV.

V usage is TRBV25-1 and J usage is TRBJ2-7; the D is unclear. The CDR3 has 12 amino acids. Trimming stripped 10 bases from V and 3 bases from J, with 13 bases between. Germline V gene sequence: CDR1 MGHDK, CDR2 SYGVNS. This chain's CDR3 is CATSRNNYEQYF. The CDR3 bases are TGTGCCACCTCACGGAACAACTACGAGCAGTACTTC.

The V and J genes are TRBV28 and TRBJ2-2, with TRBD1 as a possible D gene (5 bases). The CDR3 length is 14 residues. The germline V gene has CDR1 MDHEN and CDR2 SYDVKM. V was cut by 6 bases and J by 6 bases, with 14 bases left in between. DNA of the CDR3: TGTGCCAGCAGCGAACCAGGGTATCCCGGGGAGCTGTTTTTT. This gives the protein CASSEPGYPGELFF.

This clone appeared a few times. Here the CDR3 DNA reads TGTGCCAGCAGAATCTTAAGTGGACTAGCGGGAGGGCGTTCCTACGAGCAGTACTTC. Translation gives CASRILSGLAGGRSYEQYF. The J gene is TRBJ2-7, the V gene TRBV28; TRBD2 matches at 15 bases. The CDR3 is made up of 19 amino acids. J was trimmed by 1 base and V by 6 bases; bases with no gene match: 13. CDR1 and CDR2 from the germline V gene are MDHEN and SYDVKM.

The chain couples TRBV18 to TRBJ1-1; 7 bases agree with TRBD1. The CDR3 consists of 14 residues. The germline V gene encodes CDR1 KGHSH and CDR2 LQKENI. With V trimmed by 5 bases and J by 10 bases, 13 bases remained unmatched. This CDR3 is CASSSGTVERRAFF. For the CDR3, the DNA is TGTGCCAGCTCATCCGGGACAGTGGAGAGGAGAGCTTTCTTT.

The rearrangement links TRBV19 to TRBJ2-1, with 7 bases matching TRBD2. The V and J ends lost 5 bases and 5 bases, in that order; junction bases with no gene match: 15. Germline CDR1 LNHDA, CDR2 SQIVND (reference sequence). The CDR3 consists of 17 residues. The CDR3 loop is CASSPQGTAGPHNEQFF. The CDR3 coding sequence is TGTGCCAGTAGTCCCCAAGGAACAGCGGGGCCCCACAATGAGCAGTTCTTC.

The rearrangement uses TRBV5-1 and TRBJ2-6, with D unresolved. The CDR3 is 17 residues long. Trimming took 0 bases from V and 2 from J, leaving 12 bases between them. The germline V gene has CDR1 SGHRS and CDR2 YFSETQ. CDR3 amino acids: CASSLVPYEPGANVLTF. In nucleotides, the CDR3 is TGCGCCAGCAGCTTGGTCCCTTACGAGCCTGGGGCCAACGTCCTGACTTTC.

The rearrangement joins TRBV25-1 to TRBJ1-1, with D maybe TRBD1 (6 bases). This CDR3 comprises 14 residues. V lost 6 bases to trimming and J lost 4 bases, with 15 bases between them. The germline CDR1 and CDR2 sequences are MGHDK and SYGVNS. The CDR3 here is CASSPQGRGTEAFF. CDR3 coding DNA: TGTGCCAGCAGCCCACAGGGCCGGGGCACTGAAGCTTTCTTT.

The chain is built from TRBV10-3 and TRBJ2-7; D ambiguous. Germline V gives CDR1 ENHRY, CDR2 SYGVKD. The CDR3 is made up of 13 amino acids. V dropped 5 bases and J dropped 3 bases, with 11 bases sitting between them. The CDR3 coding sequence is TGTGCCATCAGTCCCCCCGGAGTCTACGAGCAGTACTTC. The encoded protein is CAISPPGVYEQYF.